This T cell receptor beta chain was captured by sequencing in a study of T cell responses to AZD1222 COVID-19 vaccine. The germline V gene encodes CDR1 SEHNR and CDR2 FQNEAQ (reference sequence). The ends were cut back, 4 bases at V and 7 bases at J, with 19 bases in the middle. CDR3 size: 16 residues. TCRdb's table, derived via immunoSEQ multiplex PCR, lists solely in-frame clones and lacks some. The table shows 99,000 or so clones, with around 80% occurring only once. Details on this clone: No antigen is known for it.

Study conclusions and caveats: Just 5 to 7 people given AZD1222 tested seropositive at baseline. Clonal diversity may have been underestimated in mostly white British donors. Researchers took repertoire samples only after the peak T cell response had come.

This chain joins TRBV7-9 and TRBJ1-4; D is unclear. The sequence came from an adult in good health. The sample consisted of peripheral blood, taken on day 0 of AZD1222 vaccination. In DNA, the CDR3 is TGTGCCAGCAGCTCTTTACCTGTGTTCGCAGCTGAAAAACTGTTTTTT. This encodes CASSSLPVFAAEKLFF.